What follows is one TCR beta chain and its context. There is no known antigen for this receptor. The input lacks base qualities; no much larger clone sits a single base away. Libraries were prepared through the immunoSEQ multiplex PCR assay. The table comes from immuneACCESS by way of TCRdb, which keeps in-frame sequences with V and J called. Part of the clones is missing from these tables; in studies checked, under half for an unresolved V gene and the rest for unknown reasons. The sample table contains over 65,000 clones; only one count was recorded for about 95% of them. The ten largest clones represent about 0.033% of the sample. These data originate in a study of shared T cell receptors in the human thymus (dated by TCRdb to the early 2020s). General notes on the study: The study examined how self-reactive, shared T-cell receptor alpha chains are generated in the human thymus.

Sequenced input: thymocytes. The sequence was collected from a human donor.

The CDR3 region has the sequence CASSQRQGEQYF. The sequence in DNA is TGCGCCAGCAGCCAACGTCAGGGGGAGCAGTACTTC. The rearrangement combines TRBV4-3 with TRBJ2-7; possibly the D gene is TRBD1, per 6 matching bases. Trimming costs V 2 bases and J 7 bases, and their ends lie 9 bases apart. The germline V gene sets CDR1 to LGHNA and CDR2 to YSLEER. The CDR3 runs 12 residues from the cysteine to the phenylalanine. This entry keeps only the CDR3 DNA: 36 bases, framed from base 1.